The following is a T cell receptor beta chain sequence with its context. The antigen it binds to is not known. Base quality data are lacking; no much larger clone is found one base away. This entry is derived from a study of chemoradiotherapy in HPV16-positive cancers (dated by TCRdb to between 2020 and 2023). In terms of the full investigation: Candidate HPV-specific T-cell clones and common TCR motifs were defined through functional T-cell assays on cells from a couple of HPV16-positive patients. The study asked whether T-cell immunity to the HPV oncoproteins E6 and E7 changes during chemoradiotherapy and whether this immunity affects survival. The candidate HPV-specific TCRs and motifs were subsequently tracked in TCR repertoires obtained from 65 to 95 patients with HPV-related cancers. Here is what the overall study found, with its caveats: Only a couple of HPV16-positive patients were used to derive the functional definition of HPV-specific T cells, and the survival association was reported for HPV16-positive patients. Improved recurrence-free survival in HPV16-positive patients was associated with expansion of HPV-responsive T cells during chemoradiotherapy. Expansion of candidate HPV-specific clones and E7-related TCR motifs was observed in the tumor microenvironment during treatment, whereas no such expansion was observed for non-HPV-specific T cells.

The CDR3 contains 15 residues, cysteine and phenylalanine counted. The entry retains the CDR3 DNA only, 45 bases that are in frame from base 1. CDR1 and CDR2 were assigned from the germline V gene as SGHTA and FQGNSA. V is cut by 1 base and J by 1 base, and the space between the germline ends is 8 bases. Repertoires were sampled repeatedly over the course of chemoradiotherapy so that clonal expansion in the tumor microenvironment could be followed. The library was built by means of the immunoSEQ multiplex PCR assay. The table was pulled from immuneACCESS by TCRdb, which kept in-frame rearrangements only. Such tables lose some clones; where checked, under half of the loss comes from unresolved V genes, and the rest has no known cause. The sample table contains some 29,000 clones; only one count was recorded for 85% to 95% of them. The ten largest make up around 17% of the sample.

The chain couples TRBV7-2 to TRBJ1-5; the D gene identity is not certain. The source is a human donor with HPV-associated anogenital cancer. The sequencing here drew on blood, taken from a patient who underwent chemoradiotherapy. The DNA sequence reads TGTGCCAGCAGCTTAGAACAGTTGAGCAATCAGCCCCAGCATTTT. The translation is CASSLEQLSNQPQHF.